This TCR beta chain was observed in a study of cytomegalovirus exposure and HLA in healthy donors. Whole-study findings and limits: The study put 150 or so TCR beta chains on its list as cytomegalovirus-associated.

Assay used: immunoSEQ multiplex PCR; TCRdb lists only in-frame clones, some missing. The sample contains some 250,000 clones, approximately 84% of which appear only once. From germline, CDR1 is SGHAT and CDR2 FQNNGV. V lost 0 bases and J 2 bases, leaving 11 bases between the germline ends. The CDR3 extends over 15 amino acids. As to this clone: Its antigen is not known.

What was sequenced was PBMCs. The chain employs TRBV11-2 and TRBJ2-7, with TRBD2 as a possible D gene (5 bases). The receptor's source is a woman in her twenties or thirties in good health and CMV-seropositive. CDR3 sequence (DNA): TGTGCCAGCAGCTTAGAGGCAGCGGAGACCTACGAGCAGTACTTC. Its protein product is CASSLEAAETYEQYF.